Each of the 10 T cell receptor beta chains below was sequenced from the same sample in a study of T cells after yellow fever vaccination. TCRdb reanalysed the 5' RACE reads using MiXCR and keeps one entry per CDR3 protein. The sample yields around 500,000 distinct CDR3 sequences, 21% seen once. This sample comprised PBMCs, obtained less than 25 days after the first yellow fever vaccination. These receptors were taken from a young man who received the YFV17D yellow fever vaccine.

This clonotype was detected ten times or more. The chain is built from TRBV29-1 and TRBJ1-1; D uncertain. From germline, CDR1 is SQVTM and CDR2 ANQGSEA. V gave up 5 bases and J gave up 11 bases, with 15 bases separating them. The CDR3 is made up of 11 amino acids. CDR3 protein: CSVTFLQDAFF. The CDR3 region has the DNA TGCAGCGTTACCTTTCTCCAGGATGCTTTCTTT.

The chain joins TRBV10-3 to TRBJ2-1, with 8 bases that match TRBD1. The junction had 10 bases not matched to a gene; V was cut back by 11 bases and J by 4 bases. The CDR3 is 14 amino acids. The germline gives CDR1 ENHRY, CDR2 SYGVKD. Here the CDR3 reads CAATPQGAYNEQFF. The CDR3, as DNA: TGTGCCGCCACACCCCAGGGGGCTTACAATGAGCAGTTCTTC.

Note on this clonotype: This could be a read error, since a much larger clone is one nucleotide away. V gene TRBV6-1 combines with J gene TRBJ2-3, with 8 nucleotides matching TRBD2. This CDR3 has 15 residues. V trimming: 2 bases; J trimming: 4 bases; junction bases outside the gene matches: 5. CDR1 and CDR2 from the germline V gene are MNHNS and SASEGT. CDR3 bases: TGTGCCAGCAGTGAAAAATCTAGCGGGTCAGATACGCAGTATTTT. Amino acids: CASSEKSSGSDTQYF.

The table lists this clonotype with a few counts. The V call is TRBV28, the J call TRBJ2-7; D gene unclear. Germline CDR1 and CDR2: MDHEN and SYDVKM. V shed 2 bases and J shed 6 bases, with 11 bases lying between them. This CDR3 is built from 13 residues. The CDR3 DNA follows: TGTGCCAGCAGTTTAGTGGCTACAGCCGAGCAGTACGTC. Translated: CASSLVATAEQYV.

Written as DNA, the CDR3 is TGTGCCAGCAGCTTGGCTTTGGGACAACAGCCCCAGCATTTT. It specifies CASSLALGQQPQHF. The chain joins TRBV5-6 to TRBJ1-5; maybe TRBD1 (6 bases). Trimming took 0 bases from V and 7 from J, leaving 11 bases between them. Germline values: CDR1 SGHDT, CDR2 YYEEEE. The CDR3 loop spans 14 amino acids.

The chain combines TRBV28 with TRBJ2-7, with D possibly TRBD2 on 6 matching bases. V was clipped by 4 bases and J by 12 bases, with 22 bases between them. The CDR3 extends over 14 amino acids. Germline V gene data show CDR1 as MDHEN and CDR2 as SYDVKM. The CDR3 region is CASSSSGIGTYVYV. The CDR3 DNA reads TGTGCCAGCAGTTCCTCGGGTATTGGGACTTACGTGTACGTC.

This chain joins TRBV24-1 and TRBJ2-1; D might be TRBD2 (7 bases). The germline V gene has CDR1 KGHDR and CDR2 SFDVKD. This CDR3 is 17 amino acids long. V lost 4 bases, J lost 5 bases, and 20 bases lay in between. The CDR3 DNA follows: TGTGCCACCAGTGACTCGCAGGGGCTAGCGGACCACAATGAGCAGTTCTTC. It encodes CATSDSQGLADHNEQFF.

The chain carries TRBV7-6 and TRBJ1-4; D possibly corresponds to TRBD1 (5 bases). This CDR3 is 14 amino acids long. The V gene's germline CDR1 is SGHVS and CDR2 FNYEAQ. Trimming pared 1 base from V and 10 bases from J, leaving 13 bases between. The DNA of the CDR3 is TGTGCCAGCAGCTTAGGACAGTACTCTGGAAAACTGTTTTTT. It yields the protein CASSLGQYSGKLFF.

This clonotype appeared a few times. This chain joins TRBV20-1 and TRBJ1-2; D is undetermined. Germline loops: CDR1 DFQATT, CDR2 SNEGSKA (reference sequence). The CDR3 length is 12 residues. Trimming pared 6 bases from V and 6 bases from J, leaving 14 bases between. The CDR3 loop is CSALTSGDGYTF. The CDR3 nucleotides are TGCAGTGCCCTCACCTCGGGAGATGGCTACACCTTC.

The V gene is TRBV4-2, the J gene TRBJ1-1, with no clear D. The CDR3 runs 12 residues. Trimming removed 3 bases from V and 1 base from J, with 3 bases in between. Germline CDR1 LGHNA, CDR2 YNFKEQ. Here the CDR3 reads CASSHQNTEAFF. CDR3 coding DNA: TGTGCCAGCAGCCACCAGAACACTGAAGCTTTCTTT.